This is a list of T cell receptor beta chains from one sample in a study of molecular identifiers for immune sequencing clone quantification. A single record per CDR3 protein comes from TCRdb applying MiXCR to the PCR reads. The sample consists of 250,000 to 350,000 distinct CDR3 sequences, 20% to 25% of them appearing once. The sequenced material came from naive CD8+ T cells from blood, with Jurkat cell RNA spiked in. The receptors derive from a human donor in good health. Some libraries in this study had Jurkat cell RNA spiked in. Both conserved end residues are part of each CDR3. D genes are given only for firm matches. Some rows have no size entry. The others give once, few or many, or a class for an expanded clone.

CDR3 DNA: TGTGCCAGCAGCGCAGGTTATCAGCCCCAGCATTTT
CDR3 protein: CASSAGYQPQHF
CDR3 length: 12
clone size: few
D gene: NA
V gene: TRBV6-2/TRBV6-3
J gene: TRBJ1-5

CDR3 DNA: TGTGCCAGCAGCGAGCGGGGCAGGTTTGATACGCAGTATTTT
CDR3 protein: CASSERGRFDTQYF
CDR3 length: 14
clone size: many
D gene: TRBD2
V gene: TRBV9
J gene: TRBJ2-3

CDR3 DNA: TGCAGTGCTAGGGACCACCCTAGTTCTGGGGCCAACGTCCTGACTTTC
CDR3 protein: CSARDHPSSGANVLTF
CDR3 length: 16
clone size: many
D gene: NA
V gene: TRBV20-1
J gene: TRBJ2-6

CDR3 DNA: TGTGCCAGCAGTTTACCCCTGCAGCCCTCAAAGGGGGGGCGCGGGTATAGGGGTAGGGCCCAGTACTTC
CDR3 protein: CASSLPLQPSKGGRGYRGRAQYF
CDR3 length: 23
clone size: few
D gene: NA
V gene: TRBV28
J gene: TRBJ2-5

CDR3 DNA: TGCAGCGTCGATAGGGGGTTTGAGCAGTTCTTC
CDR3 protein: CSVDRGFEQFF
CDR3 length: 11
clone size: many
D gene: NA
V gene: TRBV29-1
J gene: TRBJ2-1

CDR3 DNA: TGTGCCAGTACCCCGACAGGGGTAGGGGGCACAGATACGCAGTATTTT
CDR3 protein: CASTPTGVGGTDTQYF
CDR3 length: 16
clone size: many
D gene: TRBD1
V gene: TRBV19
J gene: TRBJ2-3

CDR3 DNA: TGCGCCAGCAGTGAGACCTCATACAATGAGCAGTTCTTC
CDR3 protein: CASSETSYNEQFF
CDR3 length: 13
clone size: few
D gene: NA
V gene: TRBV10-2
J gene: TRBJ2-1

CDR3 DNA: TGTGCCAGCAGCCAGGGCAGCTCACCGACCTACGAGCAGTACTTC
CDR3 protein: CASSQGSSPTYEQYF
CDR3 length: 15
clone size: many
D gene: NA
V gene: TRBV11-2
J gene: TRBJ2-7

CDR3 DNA: TGCAGTGCCCAGGAGAGGCGGATAGGCTACGAGCAGTACTTC
CDR3 protein: CSAQERRIGYEQYF
CDR3 length: 14
clone size: NA
D gene: NA
V gene: TRBV20-1
J gene: TRBJ2-7

CDR3 DNA: TGTGCCACCAAGACCACGTACTCCTCCTACGAGCAGTACTTC
CDR3 protein: CATKTTYSSYEQYF
CDR3 length: 14
clone size: many
D gene: NA
V gene: TRBV6-2/TRBV6-3
J gene: TRBJ2-7

CDR3 DNA: TGTGCCAGCAGTTTGGATTATACGCAGTATTTT
CDR3 protein: CASSLDYTQYF
CDR3 length: 11
clone size: many
D gene: NA
V gene: TRBV12-3/TRBV12-4
J gene: TRBJ2-3

CDR3 DNA: TGCGCCAGCAGCCAAATCGCGGGGGGGGAGCAGTACTTC
CDR3 protein: CASSQIAGGEQYF
CDR3 length: 13
clone size: NA
D gene: TRBD2
V gene: TRBV4-3
J gene: TRBJ2-7

CDR3 DNA: TGTGCCAGTAGTGCTGGACCCGACGAGCAGTACTTC
CDR3 protein: CASSAGPDEQYF
CDR3 length: 12
clone size: many
D gene: NA
V gene: TRBV19
J gene: TRBJ2-7

CDR3 DNA: TGTGCCAGCGAAGAGACTACTGAAGCTTTCTTT
CDR3 protein: CASEETTEAFF
CDR3 length: 11
clone size: NA
D gene: NA
V gene: TRBV7-9
J gene: TRBJ1-1

CDR3 DNA: TGTGCCAGCAGTTTATCTAGCGGGGTTTACAATGAGCAGTTCTTC
CDR3 protein: CASSLSSGVYNEQFF
CDR3 length: 15
clone size: few
D gene: TRBD2
V gene: TRBV28
J gene: TRBJ2-1

CDR3 DNA: TGTGCCAGCAGCCCGGAGTGGTCCGGTTGGGGCTACACCTTC
CDR3 protein: CASSPEWSGWGYTF
CDR3 length: 14
clone size: many
D gene: NA
V gene: TRBV2
J gene: TRBJ1-2

CDR3 DNA: TGTGCCAGCCGCGGACAGGGCTACGAGCAGTACTTC
CDR3 protein: CASRGQGYEQYF
CDR3 length: 12
clone size: many
D gene: TRBD1
V gene: TRBV28
J gene: TRBJ2-7

CDR3 DNA: TGTGCCAGCAGCTTAGGGACAGGGGATGAGCAGTTCTTC
CDR3 protein: CASSLGTGDEQFF
CDR3 length: 13
clone size: many
D gene: TRBD1
V gene: TRBV7-9
J gene: TRBJ2-1

CDR3 DNA: TGTGCCAGCATTATCTCGGGACTAGCGGCACTCACAGATACGCAGTATTTT
CDR3 protein: CASIISGLAALTDTQYF
CDR3 length: 17
clone size: many
D gene: TRBD2
V gene: TRBV11-2
J gene: TRBJ2-3

CDR3 DNA: TGCGCCAACAGCCCGGGACTAGCAGGCTACGAGCAGTACTTC
CDR3 protein: CANSPGLAGYEQYF
CDR3 length: 14
clone size: NA
D gene: TRBD2
V gene: TRBV4-1
J gene: TRBJ2-7

CDR3 DNA: TGTGCCAGCAGCTTAGGTTTGAGGGCCTACGAGCAGTACTTC
CDR3 protein: CASSLGLRAYEQYF
CDR3 length: 14
clone size: NA
D gene: NA
V gene: TRBV7-9
J gene: TRBJ2-7

CDR3 DNA: TGTGCCAGCAGCTTAGGTGTGATAGCCTACAATGAGCAGTTCTTC
CDR3 protein: CASSLGVIAYNEQFF
CDR3 length: 15
clone size: NA
D gene: NA
V gene: TRBV7-2
J gene: TRBJ2-1

CDR3 DNA: TGTGCCAGCAGCACGTCCATTAGCGGGACTTCCTACAATGAGCAGTTCTTC
CDR3 protein: CASSTSISGTSYNEQFF
CDR3 length: 17
clone size: many
D gene: TRBD2
V gene: TRBV7-9
J gene: TRBJ2-1

CDR3 DNA: TGTGCCAGCAGCCCCGTCCTAGGTGAGCAGTTCTTC
CDR3 protein: CASSPVLGEQFF
CDR3 length: 12
clone size: few
D gene: NA
V gene: TRBV7-6
J gene: TRBJ2-1

CDR3 DNA: TGTGCCAGCAGTTACTCGCCCTGGTATGAAGCTTTCTTT
CDR3 protein: CASSYSPWYEAFF
CDR3 length: 13
clone size: many
D gene: NA
V gene: TRBV6-5
J gene: TRBJ1-1

CDR3 DNA: TGCGCCAGCAGCTTGGGCAGACAGACATACGAGCAGTACTTC
CDR3 protein: CASSLGRQTYEQYF
CDR3 length: 14
clone size: NA
D gene: NA
V gene: TRBV5-1
J gene: TRBJ2-7

CDR3 DNA: TGTGCCAGCGGGACAGGCTTCTCCTACAATGAGCAGTTCTTC
CDR3 protein: CASGTGFSYNEQFF
CDR3 length: 14
clone size: many
D gene: TRBD1
V gene: TRBV14
J gene: TRBJ2-1

CDR3 DNA: TGTGCCAGCAGTAGCGCCGGGACACCGTACAATGAGCAGTTCTTC
CDR3 protein: CASSSAGTPYNEQFF
CDR3 length: 15
clone size: many
D gene: NA
V gene: TRBV12-3/TRBV12-4
J gene: TRBJ2-1

CDR3 DNA: TGTGCCAGCAGCTTAACCGGGACAGGTTCTTACAATGAGCAGTTCTTC
CDR3 protein: CASSLTGTGSYNEQFF
CDR3 length: 16
clone size: many
D gene: TRBD1
V gene: TRBV13
J gene: TRBJ2-1

CDR3 DNA: TGTGCCAGCACGGGGGGTGCCACCTACGAGCAGTACTTC
CDR3 protein: CASTGGATYEQYF
CDR3 length: 13
clone size: many
D gene: TRBD2
V gene: TRBV6-5
J gene: TRBJ2-7

CDR3 DNA: TGCGCCAGCAGCCAGACAGGGTTTAGCTACGAGCAGTACTTC
CDR3 protein: CASSQTGFSYEQYF
CDR3 length: 14
clone size: many
D gene: TRBD1
V gene: TRBV5-1
J gene: TRBJ2-7

CDR3 DNA: TGTGCCTGGAGTTCGACAGGCACAGATACGCAGTATTTT
CDR3 protein: CAWSSTGTDTQYF
CDR3 length: 13
clone size: many
D gene: NA
V gene: TRBV30
J gene: TRBJ2-3

CDR3 DNA: TGTGCCACCAGTGAGGACAGGGAGGGATACACTGAAGCTTTCTTT
CDR3 protein: CATSEDREGYTEAFF
CDR3 length: 15
clone size: many
D gene: TRBD1
V gene: TRBV24-1
J gene: TRBJ1-1

CDR3 DNA: TGCGCCAGCAGCCAAGACTACAGGGTTTCCACTGAAGCTTTCTTT
CDR3 protein: CASSQDYRVSTEAFF
CDR3 length: 15
clone size: many
D gene: NA
V gene: TRBV4-3
J gene: TRBJ1-1

CDR3 DNA: TGTGCCAGCCAAGGGCAGGGGCCTAGTGGCTCTGGAAACACCATATATTTT
CDR3 protein: CASQGQGPSGSGNTIYF
CDR3 length: 17
clone size: NA
D gene: NA
V gene: TRBV6-5
J gene: TRBJ1-3

CDR3 DNA: TGTGCCAGCAGCCAGTCCGGGGGGGGGAGCTCCTACAATGAGCAGTTCTTC
CDR3 protein: CASSQSGGGSSYNEQFF
CDR3 length: 17
clone size: NA
D gene: TRBD2
V gene: TRBV3-1
J gene: TRBJ2-1

CDR3 DNA: TGTGCCAGCAGCTTAGGGGCCAGCGGGAGCGCGGATACGCAGTATTTT
CDR3 protein: CASSLGASGSADTQYF
CDR3 length: 16
clone size: many
D gene: TRBD2
V gene: TRBV7-9
J gene: TRBJ2-3

CDR3 DNA: TGTGCCAGCAGCTCGAGCCTCCGGGACAGGGGGCGAGGCTACACCTTC
CDR3 protein: CASSSSLRDRGRGYTF
CDR3 length: 16
clone size: many
D gene: TRBD1
V gene: TRBV7-9
J gene: TRBJ1-2

CDR3 DNA: TGCAGTGCTAGTAAGGACACCTCCTATAATTCACCCCTCCACTTT
CDR3 protein: CSASKDTSYNSPLHF
CDR3 length: 15
clone size: many
D gene: NA
V gene: TRBV20-1
J gene: TRBJ1-6

CDR3 DNA: TGTGCCACCAGCAGAGGGGACAGCCAGACCTACGAGCAGTACTTC
CDR3 protein: CATSRGDSQTYEQYF
CDR3 length: 15
clone size: many
D gene: TRBD1
V gene: TRBV15
J gene: TRBJ2-7

CDR3 DNA: TGTGCCAGCAGCTTACTAATTCAAGAGACCCAGTACTTC
CDR3 protein: CASSLLIQETQYF
CDR3 length: 13
clone size: many
D gene: NA
V gene: TRBV7-9
J gene: TRBJ2-5

CDR3 DNA: TGTGCCTGGAGCCGACAGGCCGACTTTATACCTAACTATGGCTACACCTTC
CDR3 protein: CAWSRQADFIPNYGYTF
CDR3 length: 17
clone size: many
D gene: NA
V gene: TRBV30
J gene: TRBJ1-2

CDR3 DNA: TGCGCCAGCAGCCAAGTAGGGACAGTTTATAGCAATCAGCCCCAGCATTTT
CDR3 protein: CASSQVGTVYSNQPQHF
CDR3 length: 17
clone size: few
D gene: TRBD1
V gene: TRBV4-1
J gene: TRBJ1-5

CDR3 DNA: TGTGCCAGCAGCCCCAGTTGGACAGATACGCAGTATTTT
CDR3 protein: CASSPSWTDTQYF
CDR3 length: 13
clone size: many
D gene: NA
V gene: TRBV7-9
J gene: TRBJ2-3

CDR3 DNA: TGTGCCAGCAGCTTGACACAGGGTGGAACTGAAGCTTTCTTT
CDR3 protein: CASSLTQGGTEAFF
CDR3 length: 14
clone size: NA
D gene: NA
V gene: TRBV5-4
J gene: TRBJ1-1

CDR3 DNA: TGTGCCAGCAGTGATATGGGAAAGGATGGTGAAAAACTGTTTTTT
CDR3 protein: CASSDMGKDGEKLFF
CDR3 length: 15
clone size: few
D gene: NA
V gene: TRBV2
J gene: TRBJ1-4

CDR3 DNA: TGTGCCAGCAGCACGTTTGGGGGGGCCTACGAGCAGTACTTC
CDR3 protein: CASSTFGGAYEQYF
CDR3 length: 14
clone size: few
D gene: TRBD2
V gene: TRBV7-2
J gene: TRBJ2-7

CDR3 DNA: TGCGCCAGCAGCGATGATGCTAGCGGGGACGAGCAGTACTTC
CDR3 protein: CASSDDASGDEQYF
CDR3 length: 14
clone size: many
D gene: TRBD2
V gene: TRBV5-1
J gene: TRBJ2-7

CDR3 DNA: TGTGCCTGGAGTACACGACTAGCGAATGAGCAGTTCTTC
CDR3 protein: CAWSTRLANEQFF
CDR3 length: 13
clone size: many
D gene: TRBD2
V gene: TRBV30
J gene: TRBJ2-1

CDR3 DNA: TGTGCCAGCAGTTTCAGGGAGGTCACAGATACGCAGTATTTT
CDR3 protein: CASSFREVTDTQYF
CDR3 length: 14
clone size: many
D gene: NA
V gene: TRBV6-5
J gene: TRBJ2-3

CDR3 DNA: TGCAGCGTTGTACCCCTTACCTCTGGAAACACCATATATTTT
CDR3 protein: CSVVPLTSGNTIYF
CDR3 length: 14
clone size: many
D gene: NA
V gene: TRBV29-1
J gene: TRBJ1-3

CDR3 DNA: TGCAGTGGATGGGGACTAGCGGGGGTGACCTACGAGCAGTACTTC
CDR3 protein: CSGWGLAGVTYEQYF
CDR3 length: 15
clone size: many
D gene: TRBD2
V gene: TRBV20-1
J gene: TRBJ2-7

CDR3 DNA: TGTGCCAGCAGCTCGGGACAGGGGGTCGACGAGCAGTACTTC
CDR3 protein: CASSSGQGVDEQYF
CDR3 length: 14
clone size: many
D gene: TRBD1
V gene: TRBV7-9
J gene: TRBJ2-7

CDR3 DNA: TGTGCCAGCAGTTACAACCTGAACACCGGGGAGCTGTTTTTT
CDR3 protein: CASSYNLNTGELFF
CDR3 length: 14
clone size: many
D gene: NA
V gene: TRBV6-5
J gene: TRBJ2-2

CDR3 DNA: TGTGCCAGCAGCTTAGGGCGCGCGGGCTTGGTCCAAGAGACCCAGTACTTC
CDR3 protein: CASSLGRAGLVQETQYF
CDR3 length: 17
clone size: many
D gene: NA
V gene: TRBV11-2
J gene: TRBJ2-5